This TCR beta chain was captured in a study of shared clonotypes between healthy human individuals. Sequencing used immunoSEQ multiplex PCR; TCRdb keeps in-frame clones, though not all of them. The data show fewer than 600,000 clones, around 77% seen once. Of note for this clone: Its antigen is undetermined.

The CDR3 length is 14 residues. Trimming removed 7 bases from V and 7 bases from J, with 16 bases in between. Germline V gene sequence: CDR1 MGHDK, CDR2 SYGVNS. Whole-study results and caveats: Apart from blood, nothing was sampled; tissue repertoires likely differ.

All participating donors were Caucasian adults from Nashville, Tennessee. The chain is built from TRBV25-1 and TRBJ1-4; TRBD1 is a possible D gene (6 bases). The sequence was collected from a woman between 40 and 55 years old in good health. Some clones in this sample may be carry-over from other donors' samples. Source material: PBMCs. CDR3 sequence (DNA): TGTGCCAGCACCCCGCCGGGGGCTGGTGAAAAACTGTTTTTT. Amino acid sequence: CASTPPGAGEKLFF.